The next 8 T cell receptor beta chains were all read from a single sample in a study of blood T cells in healthy people across ages (dated by TCRdb to between 2015 and 2017). The protocol used for the library was 5' RACE. The run used an Illumina HiSeq 2500. A second PCR of roughly 7 to 11 cycles was performed with a sample-barcoded 5' primer and a J-beta primer mix. TCRdb reprocessed the public reads (quality trimming at Q25 with fastp, clone calling with MiXCR) and kept in-frame beta chains. Each entry is one CDR3 protein sequence, shown with its most common DNA and genes. In all, the sample holds over 550,000 distinct CDR3 sequences, and roughly 30% of those were seen once. 15% to 19% of the sample rests with the top ten. Sequenced: blood. These receptors all come from a woman of 80 years or more in good health.

About this clonotype itself: It may be a read error: a sequence one base away is much more abundant. The chain is built from TRBV12-3 or TRBV12-4 and TRBJ2-3; 7 bases match TRBD1. The CDR3 totals 15 residues. The CDR3 DNA sequence: TGTGCCAGCGGTTTAGGGGGCCGTACCACAGATACGCAGTATTTT. Translated, it gives CASGLGGRTTDTQYF.

This clonotype was counted ten times or more. The chain recombines TRBV18 with TRBJ2-3; no firm D call. The length of the CDR3 is 15 residues. Germline CDR1 and CDR2: KGHSH and LQKENI. Trimming removed 0 bases at V and 0 bases at J, with 7 bases between. The chain's CDR3 is CASSPPTSSTDTQYF. In DNA, the CDR3 is TGTGCCAGCTCACCACCGACATCTAGCACAGATACGCAGTATTTT.

This clonotype has a count of ten or more. The chain couples TRBV9 to TRBJ2-7; D is uncertain. Per the germline V gene, CDR1 is SGDLS and CDR2 is YYNGEE. The CDR3 is 12 amino acids. V lost 4 bases, J lost 3 bases, and 8 bases lay in between. Here the CDR3 reads CASSSSHYEQYF. As DNA, the CDR3 is TGTGCCAGCAGCTCCTCCCACTACGAGCAGTACTTC.

This clonotype was seen a handful of times. The CDR3 protein is CASQLQGGNQPQHF. In DNA form, the CDR3 reads TGTGCCAGTCAACTCCAAGGTGGCAATCAGCCCCAGCATTTT. The chain has TRBV19 and TRBJ1-5; unclear D gene. Germline V gene lookup returns CDR1 LNHDA and CDR2 SQIVND (reference sequence). V dropped 8 bases and J dropped 2 bases, with 13 bases sitting between them. The CDR3 runs 14 residues.

This clonotype came up many times. The V and J genes are TRBV12-3 or TRBV12-4 and TRBJ1-1, with D perhaps matching TRBD1 (5 bases). CDR3 length: 14 amino acids. Deletions cut 3 bases from V and 6 bases from J, with 14 bases between. CDR3 nucleotide sequence: TGTGCCAGCAGTTTGAGAAGGGGTGGGGCTGAAGCTTTCTTT. It specifies CASSLRRGGAEAFF.

This clonotype has at least ten counts. The rearrangement joins TRBV14 to TRBJ2-7; either TRBD1 or TRBD2 may supply D (7 bases each). The CDR3 is made up of 14 amino acids. The germline gives CDR1 SGHDN, CDR2 FVKESK. V lost 6 bases, J lost 2 bases, and 14 bases lay in between. The CDR3 nucleotides read TGTGCCAGCAGTCTAAGCGGGACAGCCTACGAGCAGTACTTC. Translated, it gives CASSLSGTAYEQYF. The entire variable domain, with the rest obtained from reference TRBV14 and TRBJ2-7, is as follows: EAGVTQFPSHSVIEKGQTVTLRCDPISGHDNLYWYRRVMGKEIKFLLHFVKESKQDESGMPNNRFLAERTGGTYSTLKVQPAELEDSGVYFCASSLSGTAYEQYFGPGTRLTVT.

This clonotype was seen ten or more times. This sequence joins TRBV29-1 and TRBJ2-1; 7 bases are a match to TRBD2. V was clipped by 0 bases and J by 0 bases; unmatched bases: 8. Germline lookup yields CDR1 SQVTM and CDR2 ANQGSEA. The CDR3 has 17 amino acids. In DNA form, the CDR3 reads TGCAGCGTTGAAGATGTGCCGGGGGGAGTCTCCTACAATGAGCAGTTCTTC. This codes for CSVEDVPGGVSYNEQFF.

This clonotype has a single count. The J gene is TRBJ2-4, the V gene TRBV20-1; 8 bases map to TRBD2. V was pared by 6 bases and J by 4 bases, with 11 bases of the junction left unmatched. Looked up from germline, CDR1 is DFQATT and CDR2 is SNEGSKA (reference sequence). The length of the CDR3 is 15 residues. The CDR3 loop is CSAPPREREKNIQYF. The DNA for the CDR3 is TGCAGTGCCCCCCCCAGAGAGCGGGAGAAAAACATTCAGTACTTC.